The rows below give T cell receptor beta chains drawn from one sample of a study of CD8 T cells in ankylosing spondylitis. TCRdb called the 5' RACE reads again in MiXCR, with one record for every CDR3 protein. Among roughly 440,000 distinct CDR3 sequences listed, roughly a sixth were seen once. What was sequenced was blood, either unsorted or a sorted T cell fraction (not recorded which). The receptors come from a male donor with ankylosing spondylitis. The CDR3 runs from the conserved cysteine through the conserved F or W. The D gene is left open where the match is weak. A row's size may be missing; if present it is once, few, many or a size class.

len,abundance,v_gene,d_gene,j_gene,CDR3nt,CDR3aa
15,.,TRBV20-1,TRBD1,TRBJ2-7,TGCAGTGCGCCCTCCGGGACAGGGGGCGGAAACGAGCAGTACTTC,CSAPSGTGGGNEQYF
13,few,TRBV5-1,TRBD2,TRBJ2-7,TGCGCCAGCAATAGCGGGAACAGGAACGAGCAGTACTTC,CASNSGNRNEQYF
15,.,TRBV6-2/TRBV6-3,.,TRBJ1-3,TGTGCCAGCAGTTCCCCTCGGACAACTGGAAACACCATATATTTT,CASSSPRTTGNTIYF
16,.,TRBV11-2,.,TRBJ1-3,TGTGCCAGCAGCTTAGAGCCGGGGCACTCTGGAAACACCATATATTTT,CASSLEPGHSGNTIYF
12,.,TRBV12-3/TRBV12-4,TRBD1,TRBJ1-1,TGTGCCAACAGGGGACAGATCACCGAAGCTTTCTTT,CANRGQITEAFF
14,few,TRBV20-1,TRBD1,TRBJ1-4,TGCAGTGCTACCCCGGGACAGGGAGGGGGAAAACTGTTTTTT,CSATPGQGGGKLFF
12,few,TRBV28,.,TRBJ2-7,TGTGCCAGCAGTCTCTGGGGGAACGAGCAGTACTTC,CASSLWGNEQYF
13,few,TRBV20-1,.,TRBJ1-5,TGCAGTGCGCGGGGACAACACAATCAGCCCCAGCATTTT,CSARGQHNQPQHF
15,few,TRBV20-1,.,TRBJ1-6,TGCAGTGCTAGAGATCAAGAAGGGGAGATTTCACCCCTCCACTTT,CSARDQEGEISPLHF
15,.,TRBV19,.,TRBJ1-4,TGTGCCAGCCACAAGGCAGGGGCAGCTAATGAAAAACTGTTTTTT,CASHKAGAANEKLFF
12,.,TRBV20-1,.,TRBJ2-7,TGCAGTGGGGGAGGGGGGTCGTACGAGCAGTACTTC,CSGGGGSYEQYF
16,.,TRBV6-1,TRBD1,TRBJ1-6,TGTGCCAGCCGATCATCCGGGGACAGGGTTTTTTCACCCCTCCACTTT,CASRSSGDRVFSPLHF
11,many,TRBV29-1,TRBD1,TRBJ1-2,TGCAGCGGGGGACAGGACTATGGCTACACCTTC,CSGGQDYGYTF
14,few,TRBV5-1,.,TRBJ2-7,TGCGCCAGCAGCTCGGACACAGGGAGCTACGAGCAGTACTTC,CASSSDTGSYEQYF
15,few,TRBV7-8,.,TRBJ1-2,TGTGCCAGCAGCTTAGCGCGGCAGTCCCTCGGTGGCTACACCTTC,CASSLARQSLGGYTF
15,many,TRBV10-1,.,TRBJ2-7,TGCGCCAGCACCACGGACGGAGAACAGTTCTACGAGCAGTACTTC,CASTTDGEQFYEQYF
12,.,TRBV29-1,.,TRBJ2-7,TGCAGCGTTGTACAGGGTGCAAGCGAGCAGTACTTC,CSVVQGASEQYF
15,.,TRBV7-2,.,TRBJ2-1,TGTGCCAGCAGCCCCTCGCGGGCGTCCTACAATGAGCAGTTCTTC,CASSPSRASYNEQFF
14,.,TRBV6-1,TRBD2,TRBJ2-7,TGTGCCAGCAGGGCGGGGGGCGCAACTCGGGAGCAGTACTTC,CASRAGGATREQYF
14,few,TRBV27,.,TRBJ1-2,TGTGCCAGCAGACGGACGGCGGCTAACTATGGCTACACCTTC,CASRRTAANYGYTF
13,few,TRBV9,.,TRBJ2-3,TGTGCCAGCAGCTCCCAATCCACAGATACGCAGTATTTT,CASSSQSTDTQYF
16,many,TRBV29-1,TRBD2,TRBJ2-5,TGCAGCACCAGCCCACAACTAGCGGGAGGGCGAGAGACCCAGTACTTC,CSTSPQLAGGRETQYF
13,many,TRBV29-1,.,TRBJ2-4,TGCAGCGTTGCGCAGGCAGCCAAAAACATTCAGTACTTC,CSVAQAAKNIQYF
13,many,TRBV12-3/TRBV12-4,.,TRBJ1-2,TGTGCCAGCAGCTTCGACCCAGGCAGAGGCTACACCTTC,CASSFDPGRGYTF
18,few,TRBV20-1,.,TRBJ2-1,TGCAGTCCTAAGAAGAGCAGCGTCGAGGGGGGGGCATACAATGAGCAGTTCTTC,CSPKKSSVEGGAYNEQFF
15,many,TRBV12-3/TRBV12-4,.,TRBJ1-4,TGTGCCAGCAGAGACCCGGGCCTGCCGGACGAAAAACTGTTTTTT,CASRDPGLPDEKLFF
13,few,TRBV29-1,.,TRBJ2-7,TGCAGCGTACGGGACTCGCCCTCGGGGGAGCAGTACTTC,CSVRDSPSGEQYF
13,few,TRBV11-2,.,TRBJ2-1,TGTGCCAGCAGCCTCGGGGAAGGCCATGAGCAGTTCTTC,CASSLGEGHEQFF
13,.,TRBV6-1,.,TRBJ2-5,TGTGCCAGCAGTGACCCATACCAAGAGACCCAGTACTTC,CASSDPYQETQYF
18,.,TRBV4-1,TRBD1,TRBJ2-6,TGCGCCAGCAGCCAACGCGGACAGGGGGCACCTGGGGCCAACGTCCTGACTTTC,CASSQRGQGAPGANVLTF
14,few,TRBV4-1,.,TRBJ2-1,TGCGCCAGCAGCCAGTTGGGACGTTTTTGGGAGCAGTTCTTC,CASSQLGRFWEQFF
14,.,TRBV5-1,.,TRBJ2-1,TGCGCCAGCAGCCCGGACTTCCCATACAATGAGCAGTTCTTC,CASSPDFPYNEQFF
14,few,TRBV5-1,.,TRBJ2-3,TGCGCCAGCAGCGCCACGGCCAACACAGATACGCAGTATTTT,CASSATANTDTQYF
15,few,TRBV20-1,TRBD1,TRBJ1-1,TGCAGTGCCCCTGGTCATTTGACAGGGGTAACTGAAGCTTTCTTT,CSAPGHLTGVTEAFF
16,many,TRBV5-1,TRBD2,TRBJ2-1,TGCGCCAGCAGCTTGGGCGGCGGGGGTTCCTACAATGAGCAGTTCTTC,CASSLGGGGSYNEQFF
11,few,TRBV20-1,.,TRBJ2-2,TGCAGTGCACAGGACACCGGGGAGCTGTTTTTT,CSAQDTGELFF
18,.,TRBV12-3/TRBV12-4,.,TRBJ2-1,TGTACCTTCCCCCTCGGGCCACTAGGGTCGGGCTCTGACAATGAGCAGTTCTTC,CTFPLGPLGSGSDNEQFF
12,.,TRBV29-1,.,TRBJ1-2,TGCAGCGTTTATAGGACAGCAACCGGCTACACCTTC,CSVYRTATGYTF
13,few,TRBV20-1,TRBD2,TRBJ2-3,TGCAGTGCAAACCGGGAGGGCACAGATACGCAGTATTTT,CSANREGTDTQYF
15,few,TRBV12-3/TRBV12-4,TRBD2,TRBJ2-1,TGTGCCAGCAGTTTAGAACTAGCGGGAGGGGATGAGCAGTTCTTC,CASSLELAGGDEQFF
16,many,TRBV7-9,.,TRBJ2-3,TGTGCCAGCAGCTTCGGGCGGAGCGGGAGCACAGATACGCAGTATTTT,CASSFGRSGSTDTQYF
15,many,TRBV5-1,.,TRBJ2-3,TGCGCCAGCAGCTTGGAGGGGAGCCGAAAAGATACGCAGTATTTT,CASSLEGSRKDTQYF
15,few,TRBV27,.,TRBJ1-5,TGTGCCAGCAGTTTAGAGTTTAATAGCAATCAGCCCCAGCATTTT,CASSLEFNSNQPQHF
15,few,TRBV5-1,TRBD2,TRBJ2-7,TGCGCCAGCAGCTTGAGTGCGGGGGACTGGTACGAGCAGTACTTC,CASSLSAGDWYEQYF
14,.,TRBV5-1,TRBD1,TRBJ1-1,TGCGCCAGCACCCTAGGTAGTACAGGGGAGAGAGCTTTCTTT,CASTLGSTGERAFF
15,.,TRBV12-3/TRBV12-4,TRBD2,TRBJ2-1,TGTGCCAGCAGTTTAGATCCAGCGGGAGATTATGAGCAGTTCTTC,CASSLDPAGDYEQFF
16,.,TRBV10-3,TRBD2,TRBJ2-1,TGTGCCATCAGTGACCCCGGGACTAGCTCTAGCAATGAGCAGTTCTTC,CAISDPGTSSSNEQFF
14,.,TRBV5-1,.,TRBJ1-2,TGCGCCAGCAGCTTGGGTCTGGGGAACTATGGCTACACCTTC,CASSLGLGNYGYTF
15,many,TRBV5-1,.,TRBJ2-7,TGCGCCAGCAGCTTGGGTGGGGAACCCACCTACGAGCAGTACTTC,CASSLGGEPTYEQYF
15,.,TRBV5-1,TRBD2,TRBJ2-3,TGCGCCAGCAGACCTACTAGCGGGGGTACAGATACGCAGTATTTT,CASRPTSGGTDTQYF
11,.,TRBV20-1,.,TRBJ2-3,TGCAGTGTTTTTGGCACAGATACGCAGTATTTT,CSVFGTDTQYF
15,.,TRBV18,TRBD1,TRBJ1-1,TGTGCCAGCTCACCTCAGGGACAGGGCGTCACTGAAGCTTTCTTT,CASSPQGQGVTEAFF
12,.,TRBV6-2/TRBV6-3,.,TRBJ2-1,TGTGCCAGCAGTTCGGCTGTCTATGAGCAGTTCTTC,CASSSAVYEQFF
12,few,TRBV7-9,.,TRBJ2-4,TGTGCCAGCAGCCCAGGGGAAAACATTCAGTACTTC,CASSPGENIQYF
15,few,TRBV5-1,.,TRBJ2-3,TGCGCCAGCAGCCCCACAGGCTCCCGCACAGATACGCAGTATTTT,CASSPTGSRTDTQYF
14,few,TRBV20-1,.,TRBJ2-2,TGCAGTGCTAGAGATCTCAGCCTCACCGGGGAGCTGTTTTTT,CSARDLSLTGELFF
16,few,TRBV5-1,.,TRBJ2-6,TGCGCCAGCCACGGGACTTCCATCTCTGGGGCCAACGTCCTGACTTTC,CASHGTSISGANVLTF